This entry lists 23 T cell receptor beta chains sequenced from one sample in a study of cytomegalovirus exposure and HLA in healthy donors. Data came from immunoSEQ multiplex PCR; TCRdb stores just in-frame clones and leaves some out. The sample records approximately 160,000 clones, roughly 89% being singletons. Source material: PBMCs. The receptors shown here come from a woman between 18 and 30 years old in good health and CMV-seropositive.

In its sample, this clone was seen once. The chain recombines TRBV4-2 with TRBJ2-7, with 11 bases that match TRBD2. This CDR3 has 16 amino acids. Trimming cost V 0 bases and J 1 base; bases outside gene matches: 2. Germline CDR1 is LGHNA and CDR2 is YNFKEQ. The DNA for the CDR3 is TGTGCCAGCAGCCAAGATGGACTAGCGGGTTCCTACGAGCAGTACTTC. It encodes CASSQDGLAGSYEQYF.

The rearrangement uses TRBV5-6 and TRBJ2-7; D is possibly TRBD2 (6 bases). Trimming left V 2 bases short and J 12 bases short, with 18 bases between. The germline gives CDR1 SGHDT, CDR2 YYEEEE. The CDR3 consists of 13 residues. The CDR3, as DNA: TGTGCCAGCAGCTTATATACGGGAGAAGCCCCGTACTTC. Its protein is CASSLYTGEAPYF. Using reference TRBV5-6 and TRBJ2-7 for the parts outside the CDR3, the full variable domain is DAGVTQSPTHLIKTRGQQVTLRCSPKSGHDTVSWYQQALGQGPQFIFQYYEEEERQRGNFPDRFSGHQFPNYSSELNVNALLLGDSALYLCASSLYTGEAPYFGPGTRLTVT.

The chain joins TRBV7-3 to TRBJ2-3, with TRBD1 matching 10 bases. V lost 5 bases to trimming and J lost 4 bases; unmatched junction nucleotides: 9. Germline CDR1 SGHTA, CDR2 FQGTGA. The CDR3 is 16 amino acids. This chain's CDR3 is CASSQKTGGAADTQYF. CDR3 DNA sequence: TGTGCCAGCAGCCAAAAGACAGGGGGCGCCGCAGATACGCAGTATTTT.

The rearrangement uses TRBV7-6 and TRBJ2-3, with TRBD1 as a possible D gene (6 bases). Trimming removed 2 bases at V and 2 bases at J, with 14 bases between. The CDR3 has 16 residues. The germline V gene has CDR1 SGHVS and CDR2 FNYEAQ. CDR3 loop: CASSLWGRGPTDTQYF. DNA of the CDR3: TGTGCCAGCAGCTTATGGGGCAGGGGTCCCACAGATACGCAGTATTTT.

This sequence joins TRBV28 and TRBJ2-1; D not resolved. The CDR3 is 11 residues long. The germline CDR1 and CDR2 sequences are MDHEN and SYDVKM. Trimming cost V 3 bases and J 9 bases, with 6 bases left between them. The CDR3: CASSFIVEQFF. The CDR3 coding sequence is TGTGCCAGCAGTTTTATCGTTGAGCAGTTCTTC.

This chain connects TRBV4-3 to TRBJ2-1; tentative D call: TRBD2 (5 bases). The CDR3 spans 16 residues. Trimming removed 6 bases from V and 6 bases from J, with 21 bases in between. Per germline, CDR1 LGHNA and CDR2 YSLEER. CDR3 residues: CASRLSRGSLSNEQFF. CDR3 nucleotide sequence: TGCGCCAGCAGGCTAAGCCGGGGATCCCTAAGCAATGAGCAGTTCTTC.

This chain joins TRBV7-9 and TRBJ1-2; D is possibly TRBD1 (5 bases). Germline assignment: CDR1 SEHNR and CDR2 FQNEAQ (reference sequence). The CDR3 is 13 residues long. The V end was cut by 5 bases, the J end by 2 bases, with 9 bases between. The CDR3 here is CASSPGQNYGYTF. The CDR3, as DNA: TGTGCCAGCAGCCCAGGACAAAACTATGGCTACACCTTC.

The rearrangement joins TRBV6-4 to TRBJ2-2, with D perhaps matching TRBD1 (5 bases). CDR1 MRHNA and CDR2 SNTAGT come from the germline V gene. The CDR3 is 15 residues long. V was clipped by 2 bases and J by 4 bases, with 11 bases between them. CDR3 nucleotides: TGTGCCAGCAGTGACCGCAGGGATGGCACCGGGGAGCTGTTTTTT. Its protein is CASSDRRDGTGELFF.

The chain employs TRBV4-2 and TRBJ2-1; TRBD2 matches 7 bases. The CDR3 sequence is 17 residues long. V gave up 1 base and J gave up 3 bases; unmatched junction bases: 9. The germline gives CDR1 LGHNA, CDR2 YNFKEQ. DNA of the CDR3: TGTGCCAGCAGCCAAGCTCTTGGTAGCGGGTACTACAATGAGCAGTTCTTC. Protein product: CASSQALGSGYYNEQFF.

This chain joins TRBV6-1 and TRBJ2-3, with 11 bases lining up with TRBD2. There are 15 residues in the CDR3. Germline assignment: CDR1 MNHNS and CDR2 SASEGT. With 5 bases clipped from V and 4 bases from J, the junction kept 5 bases outside the gene matches. CDR3 amino acids: CASSPGTSGSDTQYF. In nucleotides, the CDR3 is TGTGCCAGCAGTCCCGGGACTAGCGGATCAGATACGCAGTATTTT.

The genes are TRBV29-1 and TRBJ2-3; 7 nucleotides line up with TRBD1. There are 14 residues in the CDR3. The germline CDR1 and CDR2 sequences are SQVTM and ANQGSEA. V was clipped by 6 bases and J by 2 bases; unmatched bases: 8. The DNA for the CDR3 is TGCAGCGTGAAGATTGGACAGGTCACAGATACGCAGTATTTT. It encodes CSVKIGQVTDTQYF.

The chain employs TRBV5-1 and TRBJ2-5, with D perhaps matching TRBD2 (5 bases). The V end lost 4 bases, the J end lost 1 base, and 14 bases lay between the germline ends. The CDR3 spans 15 residues. Germline CDR1 reads SGHRS; CDR2 reads YFSETQ. CDR3 bases: TGCGCCAGCAGCCCGGGCCCTAGCCTCCAAGAGACCCAGTACTTC. Translation gives CASSPGPSLQETQYF.

This clone was recorded once. V and J are TRBV5-4 and TRBJ2-5; TRBD2 is a possible D gene (5 bases). This CDR3 has 14 amino acids. Germline V gene sequence: CDR1 SGHNT, CDR2 YYREEE (reference sequence). V was cut by 4 bases and J by 2 bases, with 12 bases left in between. In DNA, the CDR3 is TGTGCCAGCAGCGCTGGACTTGTACAAGAGACCCAGTACTTC. Translated, it gives CASSAGLVQETQYF.

The chain links TRBV28 to TRBJ1-2, with D maybe TRBD1 (5 bases). Germline values: CDR1 MDHEN, CDR2 SYDVKM. Deletions cut 1 base from V and 1 base from J, with 16 bases between. This CDR3 has 17 amino acids. CDR3 region: CASSLYGRGAINYGYTF. The CDR3 DNA sequence: TGTGCCAGCAGTTTATACGGGAGAGGGGCTATTAACTATGGCTACACCTTC.

The chain has TRBV5-1 and TRBJ1-1; 8 nucleotides agree with TRBD1. The germline V gene has CDR1 SGHRS and CDR2 YFSETQ. Losses at the gene ends were 0 bases for V and 1 base for J; bases not matched to a gene: 5. This CDR3 region has 16 residues. This CDR3 reads CASSLAGGRRNTEAFF. The CDR3 coding sequence is TGCGCCAGCAGCTTGGCAGGGGGCCGAAGGAACACTGAAGCTTTCTTT.

The CDR3 region has the DNA TGTGCCAGCAGCCCCTACTACCTCTCCTACGAGCAGTACTTC. Translating gives CASSPYYLSYEQYF. This chain connects TRBV4-2 to TRBJ2-7; D is unclear. Per the germline V gene, CDR1 is LGHNA and CDR2 is YNFKEQ. With 4 bases removed from V and 0 bases from J, the gap between germline ends came to 10 bases. This CDR3 has 14 amino acids.

This clone was detected once. The V and J genes are TRBV7-8 and TRBJ2-5, with unresolved D. The CDR3 spans 14 residues. Germline V gene data show CDR1 as SGHVS and CDR2 as FQNEAQ. V was trimmed by 7 bases and J by 1 base, leaving 13 bases between them. The CDR3 sequence: CASTEYSFQETQYF. The CDR3 coding sequence is TGTGCCAGCACCGAATACAGTTTCCAAGAGACCCAGTACTTC.

The J gene is TRBJ1-1, the V gene TRBV12-5; D is possibly TRBD1 (5 bases). This CDR3 has 15 residues. Germline V gene lookup returns CDR1 LGHNT and CDR2 FRNRAP. Trimming shortened V by 6 bases and J by 4 bases, and 18 bases separated the two germline ends. CDR3 DNA: TGTGCTAGTGGCGCCCCCGGGGGGAGGATCACTGAAGCTTTCTTT. Amino acid sequence: CASGAPGGRITEAFF.

The chain combines TRBV28 with TRBJ1-5; D is perhaps TRBD1 (5 bases). The CDR3 has 15 amino acids. Trimming stripped 3 bases from V and 11 bases from J, with 20 bases between. Germline V CDR1 and CDR2: MDHEN, SYDVKM. The CDR3 loop is CASSLDTGGRSTQHF. The CDR3 coding sequence is TGTGCCAGCAGTTTGGACACAGGTGGTAGATCAACCCAGCATTTT.

The chain links TRBV18 to TRBJ1-1; tentatively, D is TRBD1 (5 bases). This CDR3 has 13 amino acids. Germline-derived CDR1 and CDR2 are KGHSH and LQKENI. Trimming took 0 bases from V and 5 from J, leaving 7 bases between them. The CDR3 spells CASSPPGGTEAFF. CDR3 bases: TGTGCCAGCTCACCACCTGGGGGGACTGAAGCTTTCTTT.

This clone was counted a few times. The chain links TRBV7-8 to TRBJ1-2; 12 bases fit TRBD1. V lost 5 bases, J lost 7 bases, and 8 bases stayed unmatched. Germline V CDR1 and CDR2: SGHVS, FQNEAQ. The CDR3 has 15 residues. CDR3 sequence (DNA): TGTGCCAGCAGCCCCATGGGACAGGGGGCAGGTGGCTACACCTTC. It is translated as CASSPMGQGAGGYTF.

V is TRBV15 and J is TRBJ1-2; D perhaps matches TRBD1 (5 bases). The germline gives CDR1 LNHNV, CDR2 YYDKDF (reference sequence). V was cut by 4 bases and J by 6 bases, with 12 bases left in between. This CDR3 spans 13 amino acids. The CDR3 region is CATSIPDSHGYTF. In DNA, the CDR3 is TGTGCCACCAGCATTCCAGACAGCCATGGCTACACCTTC. The full variable domain, rest sourced from reference TRBV15 and TRBJ1-2, is DAMVIQNPRYQVTQFGKPVTLSCSQTLNHNVMYWYQQKSSQAPKLLFHYYDKDFNNEADTPDNFQSRRPNTSFCFLDIRSPGLGDTAMYLCATSIPDSHGYTFGSGTRLTVV.

The chain uses TRBV7-2 and TRBJ2-3; 7 bases line up with TRBD1. The germline gives CDR1 SGHTA, CDR2 FQGNSA. The CDR3 spans 16 residues. With V trimmed by 5 bases and J by 2 bases, 10 bases remained unmatched. CDR3 region: CASSPYKRGPTDTQYF. The CDR3 DNA reads as TGTGCCAGCAGCCCGTACAAAAGGGGGCCCACAGATACGCAGTATTTT.